Each of the 9 T cell receptor beta chains below was sequenced from the same sample in a study of T cells after yellow fever vaccination. TCRdb re-analysed the 5' RACE reads in MiXCR, keeping a single row per CDR3 protein. The profile shows around 350,000 distinct CDR3 sequences, around a tenth of them singletons. Sequenced material: PBMCs, taken on the day of the first yellow fever vaccination. These receptors were collected from a man aged 18 to 29 who received the YFV17D yellow fever vaccine.

This clonotype was observed a few times. This chain uses TRBV6-2 or TRBV6-3 with TRBJ2-6, with 10 bases identical to TRBD2. This CDR3 has 18 amino acids. V shed 8 bases, J shed 0 bases, and the junction held 10 bases outside the gene matches. Germline assignment: CDR1 MNHEY and CDR2 SVGEGT. DNA for the CDR3: TGTGCCAGCGCCCGCTCTAGCGGGGGAGGCTCTGGGGCCAACGTCCTGACTTTC. Residues: CASARSSGGGSGANVLTF.

This clonotype was detected ten times or more. The chain couples TRBV12-3 or TRBV12-4 to TRBJ2-1, with D hard to call. Trimming took 0 bases from V and 6 from J, leaving 9 bases between them. This CDR3 is built from 14 residues. DNA for the CDR3: TGTGCCAGCAGTTTAGCAGGGCCCACCAATGAGCAGTTCTTC. Encoded protein: CASSLAGPTNEQFF.

This clonotype was found a few times. The chain joins TRBV4-2 to TRBJ2-1; 11 bases match TRBD2. After removal of 1 base from V and 7 bases from J, the junction contained 6 bases not matched to a gene. The CDR3 runs 16 residues. Germline V gene data show CDR1 as LGHNA and CDR2 as YNFKEQ. The CDR3 sequence is CASSQGVAGGPNEQFF. The CDR3 DNA reads TGTGCCAGCAGCCAAGGGGTAGCGGGGGGGCCTAATGAGCAGTTCTTC.

This clonotype has a count of ten or more. The chain carries TRBV5-1 and TRBJ2-1; no clear D. The V gene's germline CDR1 is SGHRS and CDR2 YFSETQ. The V gene lost 5 bases and the J gene lost 3 bases, with 9 bases spanning the gap. The CDR3 runs 13 residues. Here the CDR3 reads CASSRADYNEQFF. The CDR3 region has the DNA TGCGCCAGCAGTCGGGCAGACTACAATGAGCAGTTCTTC.

This clonotype has at least ten counts. The chain carries TRBV4-3 and TRBJ2-5; 12 bases map to TRBD1. J lost 4 bases, V lost 0 bases, and 3 bases had no gene match. This CDR3 is built from 16 residues. Germline loops: CDR1 LGHNA, CDR2 YSLEER. The CDR3 reads CASSQEPGQGAETQYF. The CDR3 region has the DNA TGCGCCAGCAGCCAAGAGCCGGGACAGGGGGCAGAGACCCAGTACTTC.

This clonotype appeared many times. This chain links TRBV4-1 with TRBJ2-7, with D possibly being TRBD1 or TRBD2 (5 bases each). This CDR3 has 14 residues. V was clipped by 1 base and J by 3 bases, with 10 bases between them. The V gene's germline CDR1 is MGHRA and CDR2 YSYEKL. CDR3 residues: CASSQGDGNYEQYF. The CDR3 DNA is TGCGCCAGCAGCCAAGGGGACGGTAACTACGAGCAGTACTTC.

This clonotype was seen at least ten times. J is TRBJ1-1 and V is TRBV12-3 or TRBV12-4; D is undetermined. Trimming stripped 7 bases from V and 4 bases from J, with 13 bases between. The CDR3 length is 13 residues. The DNA of the CDR3 is TGTGCCAGCAAAGGAGGTTGGGGCACTGAAGCTTTCTTT. Its protein is CASKGGWGTEAFF.

The V gene is TRBV5-1, the J gene TRBJ1-2; weak D call: TRBD1 (5 bases). The CDR3 covers 12 residues. Germline V gives CDR1 SGHRS, CDR2 YFSETQ. V was cut by 4 bases and J by 4 bases, with 8 bases left in between. This chain's CDR3 is CASSKDIYGYTF. DNA for the CDR3: TGCGCCAGCAGCAAGGACATCTATGGCTACACCTTC.

The J gene is TRBJ1-1, the V gene TRBV11-2; 8 bases are shared with TRBD1. The CDR3 is 15 amino acids. Trimming removed 1 base from V and 2 bases from J; junction bases left unmatched: 3. In germline, CDR1 is SGHAT, CDR2 FQNNGV. CDR3 nucleotides: TGTGCCAGCAGCTTAGGGGACAGGAAAAACACTGAAGCTTTCTTT. Protein sequence: CASSLGDRKNTEAFF.